The 2 T cell receptor beta chains below were found in one sample sequenced in a study of blood T cell repertoires in COVID-19. Clones were read by immunoSEQ multiplex PCR, and TCRdb kept only the in-frame ones, dropping some. The sample lists 150,000 to 160,000 clones; about 89% were seen once. The sample comprised peripheral blood. Receptors were obtained from a man aged 50-59 years with acute or convalescent COVID-19.

The rearrangement links TRBV28 to TRBJ2-5; D might be TRBD2 (6 bases). Germline V gene lookup returns CDR1 MDHEN and CDR2 SYDVKM. The CDR3 length is 15 residues. V dropped 3 bases and J dropped 4 bases, with 15 bases sitting between them. This CDR3 reads CASSLGGRRGETQYF. The CDR3 nucleotides are TGTGCCAGCAGTTTGGGAGGAAGACGCGGAGAGACCCAGTACTTC.

The J gene is TRBJ1-3, the V gene TRBV5-1, with 7 nucleotides matching TRBD1. V dropped 1 base and J dropped 4; count of bases not matched to a gene: 5. This CDR3 is 15 amino acids long. Per the germline V gene, CDR1 is SGHRS and CDR2 is YFSETQ. In DNA form, the CDR3 reads TGCGCCAGCAGCTTGCGACAGGGCGGCGGAAACACCATATATTTT. This sequence encodes CASSLRQGGGNTIYF.